Listed below are T cell receptor beta chains from one sample, sequenced in a study of cytotoxic CD8 clonotypes in ibrutinib-treated CLL. Libraries were prepared by immunoSEQ multiplex PCR; TCRdb keeps only in-frame clonotypes and omits some of them. The table shows approximately 350,000 clones, with about 61% occurring only once. Material: PBMCs, obtained after 36 months of ibrutinib treatment. All receptors derive from a human donor with chronic lymphocytic leukemia. The CDR3 runs from the conserved cysteine through the conserved F or W. The order of the fields is CDR3 length, clone size, V gene, J gene, D gene, CDR3 protein, CDR3 DNA. D genes are given only for firm matches. A row's size may be missing; if present it is once, few, many or a size class.

22	.	TRBV6-4	TRBJ2-3	TRBD2	CASSDGLATLAAGGPNTDTQYF	TGTGCCAGCAGTGACGGCCTAGCCACACTTGCTGCGGGAGGGCCGAACACAGATACGCAGTATTTT
12	.	TRBV7-8	TRBJ2-7	TRBD1	CASSIDRGEQYF	TGTGCCAGCAGCATTGACAGGGGCGAGCAGTACTTC
13	.	TRBV5-1	TRBJ2-7	.	CASSVGTLYEQYF	TGCGCCAGCAGCGTCGGGACTCTATACGAGCAGTACTTC
14	.	TRBV2	TRBJ2-2	.	CASSASPGTGELFF	TGTGCCAGCAGTGCAAGCCCGGGGACCGGGGAGCTGTTTTTT
14	.	TRBV2	TRBJ2-7	TRBD1	CASSVGQGVYEQYF	TGTGCCAGCAGTGTGGGACAGGGGGTCTACGAGCAGTACTTC
11	.	TRBV20-1	TRBJ2-5	.	CSARPGETQYF	TGCAGTGCCCGACCAGGGGAGACCCAGTACTTC
16	.	TRBV5-6	TRBJ1-5	.	CASSLEGAYSNQPQHF	TGTGCCAGCAGCTTGGAAGGGGCTTATAGCAATCAGCCCCAGCATTTT
15	few	TRBV9	TRBJ1-5	.	CASSVGGRAGQPQHF	TGTGCCAGCAGCGTAGGGGGCAGGGCCGGTCAGCCCCAGCATTTT
13	.	TRBV15	TRBJ2-7	.	CATSRLGGDTQYF	TGTGCCACCAGCAGATTAGGAGGGGACACACAGTACTTC
14	once	TRBV27	TRBJ1-6	.	CASTKRGDNSPLHF	TGTGCCAGCACGAAAAGAGGGGATAATTCACCCCTCCACTTT
15	.	TRBV11-2	TRBJ1-6	TRBD1	CASSLTGVNNSPLHF	TGTGCCAGCAGCTTGACAGGGGTGAACAATTCACCCCTCCACTTT
14	.	TRBV5-1	TRBJ1-2	TRBD1	CASSLAGGASGYTF	TGCGCCAGCAGCTTAGCAGGGGGCGCGTCTGGCTACACCTTC
13	.	TRBV5-1	TRBJ2-5	.	CASSAGPMETQYF	TGCGCCAGCAGCGCCGGACCAATGGAGACCCAGTACTTC
14	.	TRBV27	TRBJ1-5	.	CASSLQGINQPQHF	TGTGCCAGCAGTTTGCAGGGAATCAATCAGCCCCAGCATTTT
16	once	TRBV25-1	TRBJ1-4	.	CASSDFGSAVNEKLFF	TGTGCCAGCAGTGATTTTGGGTCAGCGGTGAATGAAAAACTGTTTTTT
11	.	TRBV10-2	TRBJ2-3	.	CASSVFDTQYF	TGCGCCAGCAGTGTTTTCGATACGCAGTATTTT
19	.	TRBV7-3	TRBJ2-2	TRBD2	CASSPSEGLAGGYTGELFF	TGTGCCAGCAGCCCCAGCGAGGGGCTAGCGGGGGGTTACACCGGGGAGCTGTTTTTT
17	.	TRBV23-1	TRBJ1-5	TRBD1	CASSHPGTGESNQPQHF	TGCGCCAGCAGTCACCCTGGGACAGGGGAAAGCAATCAGCCCCAGCATTTT
18	.	TRBV4-1	TRBJ2-2	TRBD2	CASSQVRLASGGTGELFF	TGCGCCAGCAGCCAAGTACGGTTGGCTAGCGGGGGGACCGGGGAGCTGTTTTTT
13	.	TRBV27	TRBJ2-7	.	CASSLTSAYEQYF	TGTGCCAGCAGTTTAACGTCGGCCTACGAGCAGTACTTC
15	once	TRBV6-6	TRBJ2-7	TRBD1	CASSYRQGSAYEQYF	TGTGCCAGCAGTTACAGACAGGGGAGTGCCTACGAGCAGTACTTC
14	.	TRBV27	TRBJ2-5	.	CASSWGRDQETQYF	TGTGCCAGCAGTTGGGGCCGGGACCAAGAGACCCAGTACTTC
16	once	TRBV2	TRBJ2-5	TRBD2	CASSEFTSGYQETQYF	TGTGCCAGCAGTGAATTCACTAGCGGGTACCAAGAGACCCAGTACTTC
15	.	TRBV4-1	TRBJ1-1	.	CASSQVGVMNTEAFF	TGCGCCAGCAGCCAAGTGGGGGTTATGAACACTGAAGCTTTCTTT
15	.	TRBV7-9	TRBJ1-1	TRBD1	CASSPRGTGRTEAFF	TGTGCCAGCAGCCCCCGTGGGACAGGGAGGACTGAAGCTTTCTTT
15	.	TRBV5-1	TRBJ2-2	TRBD1	CASSSGQGVTGELFF	TGCGCCAGCAGCTCCGGACAGGGGGTCACCGGGGAGCTGTTTTTT
14	few	TRBV5-1	TRBJ1-2	TRBD1	CASSFGDRAHGYTF	TGCGCCAGCAGCTTCGGCGACAGGGCACATGGCTACACCTTC
16	once	TRBV11-2	TRBJ2-3	.	CASSLLSGAGTDTQYF	TGTGCCAGCAGCCTTCTCTCGGGGGCCGGCACAGATACGCAGTATTTT
11	.	TRBV20-1	TRBJ1-2	.	CSARRDHGYTF	TGCAGTGCTCGTCGGGATCACGGCTACACCTTC
11	.	TRBV2	TRBJ1-2	.	CASRVTYGYTF	TGTGCCAGCAGGGTGACCTATGGCTACACCTTC
16	.	TRBV13	TRBJ2-2	TRBD2	CASSSGLAGGPGELFF	TGTGCCAGCAGCTCGGGACTAGCGGGAGGCCCCGGGGAGCTGTTTTTT
16	.	TRBV4-1	TRBJ2-1	TRBD1	CASSLRSGTGYNEQFF	TGCGCCAGCAGCCTCCGCTCCGGGACAGGGTACAATGAGCAGTTCTTC
11	.	TRBV5-6	TRBJ2-7	.	CASSHSHEQYF	TGTGCCAGCAGCCATTCCCACGAGCAGTACTTC
14	few	TRBV13	TRBJ1-2	.	CASSGEGTGYGYTF	TGTGCCAGCAGCGGCGAGGGGACGGGCTATGGCTACACCTTC
14	.	TRBV11-2	TRBJ2-7	TRBD2	CASSLRAGDEEQYF	TGTGCCAGCAGCTTACGCGCGGGAGATGAAGAGCAGTACTTC
16	few	TRBV6-5	TRBJ2-7	TRBD2	CASSYVRPSGKYEQYF	TGTGCCAGCAGTTACGTTCGTCCTAGCGGGAAATACGAGCAGTACTTC
13	.	TRBV29-1	TRBJ1-1	.	CSVVGRERTEAFF	TGCAGCGTTGTAGGGCGAGAGAGGACTGAAGCTTTCTTT
16	.	TRBV7-9	TRBJ2-7	.	CASSSLQGPFPYEQYF	TGTGCCAGCAGCTCGCTTCAGGGTCCCTTCCCCTACGAGCAGTACTTC
14	.	TRBV25-1	TRBJ1-2	.	CASSFSGVGNGYTF	TGTGCCAGCAGTTTTTCTGGGGTAGGGAATGGCTACACCTTC
15	.	TRBV14	TRBJ2-3	TRBD2	CASSHRSGTTDTQYF	TGTGCCAGCAGCCACCGAAGCGGGACCACAGATACGCAGTATTTT
16	.	TRBV7-2	TRBJ2-5	.	CASSLMSGSGQETQYF	TGTGCCAGCAGCTTAATGTCAGGGTCGGGGCAAGAGACCCAGTACTTC
13	.	TRBV2	TRBJ1-4	.	CASSESAGERGAF	TGTGCCAGCAGTGAATCGGCGGGGGAGCGGGGGGCGTTT
11	few	TRBV20-1	TRBJ1-5	.	CSARGLGPQHF	TGCAGTGCTAGAGGACTAGGGCCCCAGCATTTT
14	once	TRBV4-1	TRBJ2-1	.	CASSPWQGRDEQFF	TGCGCCAGCAGCCCCTGGCAGGGTAGGGATGAGCAGTTCTTC
15	.	TRBV18	TRBJ1-4	.	CASSSGGAANEKLFF	TGTGCCAGCTCCTCTGGTGGGGCGGCTAATGAAAAACTGTTTTTT
18	.	TRBV5-1	TRBJ2-5	.	CASSLTGDPTGLQETQYF	TGCGCCAGCAGCTTGACGGGGGACCCAACGGGTCTGCAAGAGACCCAGTACTTC
14	few	TRBV18	TRBJ1-5	.	CASSFREFDQPQHF	TGTGCCAGCTCATTCAGGGAGTTCGATCAGCCCCAGCATTTT
15	.	TRBV19	TRBJ2-2	.	CASTQPGASTGELFF	TGTGCCAGTACGCAGCCGGGGGCAAGCACCGGGGAGCTGTTTTTT
16	.	TRBV4-3	TRBJ2-2	.	CASSLANTGLTGELFF	TGCGCCAGCAGCCTTGCAAATACAGGGCTCACCGGGGAGCTGTTTTTT
15	few	TRBV14	TRBJ2-2	TRBD1	CASSQGDRRTGELFF	TGTGCCAGCAGCCAAGGGGACAGGAGAACCGGGGAGCTGTTTTTT
14	.	TRBV11-2	TRBJ2-2	.	CASTQGPIGGELFF	TGTGCCAGCACCCAGGGACCCATAGGAGGGGAGCTGTTTTTT